This is a list of T cell receptor beta chains from one sample in a study of beta chain features in type 1 diabetes. Using immunoSEQ multiplex PCR, the repertoire was profiled, and TCRdb retains in-frame clones only, with some absent. Among about 280,000 clones, over 12% were seen once, and the ten largest hold 0.015% to 0.019%. The sample taken for sequencing was naive CD4+ T cells from blood. These receptors came from a man younger than 35 with type 1 diabetes. CDR3s include the opening cysteine and the closing phenylalanine or tryptophan. D genes are given only for firm matches. Rows may omit the clone size; those that give it use once, few, many or a size class.

>TRBV30|.|TRBJ1-1|.
TGTGCCTGGAGTGTAAAATGGGGCATCAGCACTGAAGCTTTCTTT
CAWSVKWGISTEAFF
>TRBV28|.|TRBJ1-2|TRBD1
TGTGCCAGCAGTCCACCCGGACAGGAAGGCGGATTAGGCTACACCTTC
CASSPPGQEGGLGYTF
>TRBV29-1|.|TRBJ2-7|TRBD2
TGCAGCGTAGCCCGGGGAGGGTCCGAGCAGTACTTC
CSVARGGSEQYF
>TRBV6-5|few|TRBJ2-3|TRBD2
TGTGCGACCGGGGGGGTTGCAGATACGCAGTATTTT
CATGGVADTQYF
>TRBV27|.|TRBJ2-7|TRBD2
TGTGCCAGCAGTTTATTAGGACTAGCGGGAGCAGCTCGTCGGGACGAGCAGTACTTC
CASSLLGLAGAARRDEQYF
>TRBV11-2|.|TRBJ2-5|.
TGTGCCAGCAGCTTAATGAGACAGGTGGAGACCCAGTACTTC
CASSLMRQVETQYF
>TRBV5-4|few|TRBJ2-5|TRBD2
TGTGCCAGCAGCTTGGACATAGCGGGGGGGCAGACCCAGTACTTC
CASSLDIAGGQTQYF
>TRBV5-4|few|TRBJ2-5|.
TGTGCCAGCAGCGCCGAAGGGGGGACCCAGTACTTC
CASSAEGGTQYF
>TRBV29-1|.|TRBJ2-3|TRBD2
TGCAGCGGGGGGACTAGCTATACAGATACGCAGTATTTT
CSGGTSYTDTQYF
>TRBV6-5|.|TRBJ2-7|.
TGTGCCAGCAGTTCGGACGGACGGGGTTACGAGCAGTACTTC
CASSSDGRGYEQYF
>TRBV20-1|few|TRBJ1-2|.
TGCAGTGCCACTACCGTCTATGGCTACACCTTC
CSATTVYGYTF
>TRBV6-6|few|TRBJ2-7|.
TGTGCCAGCAGTTACAGGAGGGACGAGCAGTACTTC
CASSYRRDEQYF
>TRBV15|.|TRBJ1-5|.
TGTGCCACCAGCAGAGATGGGCATAGCAATCAGCCCCAGCATTTT
CATSRDGHSNQPQHF
>TRBV19|.|TRBJ1-1|TRBD1
TGTGCCAGTAGTTGGGACAGGACGAACACTGAAGCTTTCTTT
CASSWDRTNTEAFF
>TRBV28|few|TRBJ2-1|.
TGTGCCAGCAGTTTAGGACAAGCCCGTCGAAGGGGCCATGAGCAGTTCTTC
CASSLGQARRRGHEQFF
>TRBV7-9|.|TRBJ2-5|.
TGTGCCAGCCGCCTGGCGGGGAAGTGGGAGACCCAGTACTTC
CASRLAGKWETQYF
>TRBV19|few|TRBJ1-5|.
TGTGCCAGTAATCAGGGGAATCAGCCCCAGCATTTT
CASNQGNQPQHF
>TRBV7-9|few|TRBJ2-3|TRBD1
TGTGCCAGCAGCCCAGGGACAGGGGCCGTGGATACGCAGTATTTT
CASSPGTGAVDTQYF
>TRBV10-3|few|TRBJ1-1|TRBD1
TGTGCCATCAGTGACGGGACAGGAGCTTTCTTT
CAISDGTGAFF
>TRBV7-8|few|TRBJ2-3|.
TGTGCCAGCAGCTACTCAGGGTTGCCAGATACGCAGTATTTT
CASSYSGLPDTQYF
>TRBV11-2|few|TRBJ1-4|TRBD1
TGTGCCAGCAGCGGAAGGGACAGTGAAGCAACTAATGAAAAACTGTTTTTT
CASSGRDSEATNEKLFF
>TRBV6-1|.|TRBJ2-7|.
TGTGCCAGCGTAAACTACGAGCAGTACTTC
CASVNYEQYF
>TRBV6-5|few|TRBJ2-3|.
TGTGCCAGCAGTTACTCGTCGTTTAGCACAGATACGCAGTATTTT
CASSYSSFSTDTQYF
>TRBV21-1|few|TRBJ2-1|.
TGTGCCAGCAGCACCCGGACAGGGTCCTACAATGAGCAGTTCTTC
CASSTRTGSYNEQFF
>TRBV27|few|TRBJ2-3|.
TGTGCCAGCAGTTTAAAGCTTACTAGCACAGATACGCAGTATTTT
CASSLKLTSTDTQYF
>TRBV5-1|few|TRBJ1-2|.
TGCGCCAGCACCGATCTCCGGGGGAACTATGGCTACACCTTC
CASTDLRGNYGYTF
>TRBV18|.|TRBJ1-2|.
TGTGCCAGCTCACCACCGGCCGCCAGGTCTAACTATGGCTACACCTTC
CASSPPAARSNYGYTF
>TRBV4-2|.|TRBJ2-7|TRBD2
TGTGCCAGCAGAGTAACGGCGGGGGACGACTTC
CASRVTAGDDF
>TRBV15|.|TRBJ2-7|.
TGTGCCACCAGCAGAGATCCGAGTTACGAGCAGTACTTC
CATSRDPSYEQYF